This is a list of T cell receptor beta chains from one sample in a study of cytomegalovirus exposure and HLA in healthy donors. TCRdb's copy holds only in-frame clones and misses some; the assay was immunoSEQ multiplex PCR. The sample holds some 45,000 clones; over 60% are singletons and the top ten take 3% to 4%. The sample taken for sequencing was PBMCs. Receptor source: a woman between 25 and 40 years old in good health and CMV-seronegative. Each CDR3 is given with its conserved first and last residue. A D gene is named only where the DNA matches it firmly. Clone size is shown for a subset of rows, as once, few, many or a class of expanded clone.

cdr3_nt cdr3_aa d_call v_call clone_size j_call
TGCGCCAGCAGCCAAGATCGGGGGACAGCAGTTAACTATGGCTACACCTTC CASSQDRGTAVNYGYTF TRBD1 TRBV4-1 few TRBJ1-2
TGTGCCAGCAGAACCGAATCGGGAGGATCAGATACGCAGTATTTT CASRTESGGSDTQYF . TRBV21-1 . TRBJ2-3
TGTGCCAGCTCGAGGTCCTCTGGAAACACCATATATTTT CASSRSSGNTIYF . TRBV5-6 . TRBJ1-3
TGTGCCAGCAGCTTATTTCCCGGGATCAGCTCCTACGAGCAGTACTTC CASSLFPGISSYEQYF . TRBV7-9 . TRBJ2-7
TGTGCCAGCAGCTTTGGACTAGCGTCGGGCGAGCAGTACTTC CASSFGLASGEQYF TRBD2 TRBV7-9 . TRBJ2-7
TGTGCCAGCAGTCCTGGGTGGGAGCCCTACGAGCAGTACTTC CASSPGWEPYEQYF . TRBV6-1 few TRBJ2-7
TGTGCCAGCAGCTTAGCGTTACCAAGGGGCACCGGGGAGCTGTTTTTT CASSLALPRGTGELFF . TRBV7-9 . TRBJ2-2
TGTGCCAGCAGCCAAAAACCGGGACTAGCGGGATCGGAGACCCAGTACTTC CASSQKPGLAGSETQYF TRBD2 TRBV4-2 few TRBJ2-5
TGTGCCAGCGCCAGGGGCGACGGGGGGTACAATGAGCAGTTCTTC CASARGDGGYNEQFF . TRBV7-2 few TRBJ2-1
TGTGCCAGCAGTCCAGGGACAGGGTACAATGAGCAGTTCTTC CASSPGTGYNEQFF TRBD1 TRBV13 . TRBJ2-1
TGCAGCGTTGCCCCAGACAAGGACGGGAAAAAAGAGACCCAGTACTTC CSVAPDKDGKKETQYF . TRBV29-1 . TRBJ2-5
TGTGCCATCAGTGAGGGGACAGGGGGAAGATGGACCCAGTACTTC CAISEGTGGRWTQYF TRBD1 TRBV10-3 . TRBJ2-5
TGTGCCAGCAGCAAACATCTAGATTACAATGAGCAGTTCTTC CASSKHLDYNEQFF . TRBV14 . TRBJ2-1
TGTGCCAGCAGTGAAGACGAGGTCGTCATCTTAGCGGGGAGGACAGATACGCAGTATTTT CASSEDEVVILAGRTDTQYF TRBD2 TRBV6-1 . TRBJ2-3
TGTGCCAGCAGCTTCCGGGACAGGGCACAAGAGACCCAGTACTTC CASSFRDRAQETQYF TRBD1 TRBV5-4 . TRBJ2-5
TGTGCCAGCAGCTTAGGCCAGGGGGCAGGGGGCAATGAGCAGTTCTTC CASSLGQGAGGNEQFF TRBD1 TRBV7-9 few TRBJ2-1
TGTGCCAGCAGCGGAGGCGGGGCTTGGGGCAATCAGCCCCAGCATTTT CASSGGGAWGNQPQHF . TRBV7-8 . TRBJ1-5
TGTGCCTGGGCACCAGACAGGGGGTACGAGCAGTACTTC CAWAPDRGYEQYF TRBD1 TRBV30 once TRBJ2-7
TGCGCCAGCAGCTTGTCCGGGACAGGGAAAAGCCGCGTATCCTACGAGCAGTACTTC CASSLSGTGKSRVSYEQYF TRBD1 TRBV5-1 . TRBJ2-7
TGCGCCAGCAGCCAGGACAGGGACTACGAGCAGTACTTC CASSQDRDYEQYF TRBD1 TRBV5-1 . TRBJ2-7
TGCAGCGTACACCTCGGGACAGGGGATGCCCAGGCCGGGGAGCTGTTTTTT CSVHLGTGDAQAGELFF TRBD1 TRBV29-1 . TRBJ2-2
TGTGCCACCAGCAGAGATCGGGGTAAAGAGACCCAGTACTTC CATSRDRGKETQYF . TRBV15 . TRBJ2-5